A single sample gave rise to the 8 T cell receptor beta chains below, sequenced in a study of blood T cells in healthy people across ages. A second PCR of about 7 to 12 cycles used a sample-barcoded 5' primer and a J-beta primer mix. TCRdb passed the 5' RACE reads through MiXCR, listing each CDR3 protein once. This sample has about 1.5 million distinct CDR3 sequences, with about 42% found just once. The sequencing sample was made of blood. These receptors were taken from a woman younger than 30 in good health.

This clonotype was observed a handful of times. The chain is built from TRBV6-6 and TRBJ1-2, with D perhaps TRBD1 (5 bases). This CDR3 is built from 12 residues. V lost 7 bases, J lost 4 bases, and 10 bases lay in between. The germline CDR1 and CDR2 sequences are MNHNY and SVGAGI (reference sequence). CDR3 sequence reads: CASTPGTYGYTF. The DNA of the CDR3 is TGTGCCAGCACCCCGGGGACCTATGGCTACACCTTC.

The chain links TRBV5-1 to TRBJ1-1; the match to TRBD1 covers 7 bases. The CDR3 runs to 16 residues. Germline V gives CDR1 SGHRS, CDR2 YFSETQ. The V and J ends lost 4 bases and 3 bases, in that order; junction bases with no gene match: 12. The CDR3 DNA is TGCGCCAGCAGCGCTCTGACAGGGTTGGGGGACACTGAAGCTTTCTTT. Protein sequence: CASSALTGLGDTEAFF.

The V and J genes are TRBV2 and TRBJ1-2, with TRBD1 as a possible D gene (5 bases). V dropped 8 bases and J dropped 0 bases, with 16 bases sitting between them. Germline-derived CDR1 and CDR2 are SNHLY and FYNNEI. The CDR3 totals 15 residues. CDR3 residues: CASYARDAANYGYTF. CDR3 bases: TGTGCCAGCTACGCCCGGGACGCAGCTAACTATGGCTACACCTTC.

This clonotype was seen only a few times. The rearrangement joins TRBV7-2 to TRBJ1-1; D remains ambiguous. V lost 3 bases and J 0 bases, leaving 8 bases between the germline ends. The CDR3 spans 14 residues. The germline V gene has CDR1 SGHTA and CDR2 FQGNSA. The CDR3 DNA reads TGTGCCAGCAGCTTTGGAGATCTGAACACTGAAGCTTTCTTT. This sequence encodes CASSFGDLNTEAFF.

The chain couples TRBV6-2 or TRBV6-3 to TRBJ2-1, with no clear D. V lost 6 bases to trimming and J lost 10 bases, with 13 bases between them. The CDR3 totals 12 residues. Looked up from germline, CDR1 is MNHEY and CDR2 is SVGEGT. CDR3 in DNA: TGTGCCAGCAGATCCTTGCTAGGCGAGCAGTTCTTC. Residues: CASRSLLGEQFF.

The chain is built from TRBV18 and TRBJ1-4; 8 bases are shared with TRBD1. This CDR3 spans 13 amino acids. The germline V gene has CDR1 KGHSH and CDR2 LQKENI. V trimming: 3 bases; J trimming: 9 bases; junction bases outside the gene matches: 3. Written as DNA, the CDR3 is TGTGCCAGCTCACCGGGACAGGAACAAAAACTGTTTTTT. Translating gives CASSPGQEQKLFF.

In regard to this clonotype: A junction boundary mismatches the germline segment, possibly from a read error. The chain combines TRBV4-1 with TRBJ2-7; 12 positions agree with TRBD2. Germline lookup yields CDR1 MGHRA and CDR2 YSYEKL. The CDR3 runs 15 residues. The CDR3 is CASSPTTSGGYEKYF. The DNA for the CDR3 is TGCGCCAGCAGCCCAACGACTAGCGGGGGATACGAGAAGTACTTC.

The chain couples TRBV7-2 to TRBJ2-5; maybe TRBD1 (5 bases). Looked up from germline, CDR1 is SGHTA and CDR2 is FQGNSA. Trimming took 5 bases from V and 0 from J, leaving 10 bases between them. This CDR3 comprises 14 residues. This CDR3 reads CASSVSRDQETQYF. As DNA, the CDR3 is TGTGCCAGCAGCGTGTCCAGGGACCAAGAGACCCAGTACTTC.